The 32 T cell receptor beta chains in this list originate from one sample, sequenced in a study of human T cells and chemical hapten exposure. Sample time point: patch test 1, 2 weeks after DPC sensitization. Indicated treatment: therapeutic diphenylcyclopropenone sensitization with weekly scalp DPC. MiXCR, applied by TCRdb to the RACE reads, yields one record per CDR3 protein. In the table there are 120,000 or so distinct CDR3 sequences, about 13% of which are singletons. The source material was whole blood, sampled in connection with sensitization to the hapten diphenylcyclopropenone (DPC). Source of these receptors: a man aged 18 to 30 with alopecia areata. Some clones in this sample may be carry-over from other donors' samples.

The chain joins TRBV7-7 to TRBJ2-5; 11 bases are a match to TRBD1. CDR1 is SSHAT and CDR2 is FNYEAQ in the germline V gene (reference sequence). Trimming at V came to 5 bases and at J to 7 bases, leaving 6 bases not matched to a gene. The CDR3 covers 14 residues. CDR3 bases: TGTGCCAGCAGCCAGGACAGGGGGCAGGGGACCCAGTACTTC. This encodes CASSQDRGQGTQYF.

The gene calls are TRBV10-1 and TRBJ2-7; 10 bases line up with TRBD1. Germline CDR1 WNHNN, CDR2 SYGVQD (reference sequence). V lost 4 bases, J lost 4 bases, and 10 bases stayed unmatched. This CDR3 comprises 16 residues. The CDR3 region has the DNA TGCGCCAGCAGTGTTCGGGACAGGGGAACAATGTACGAGCAGTACGTC. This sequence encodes CASSVRDRGTMYEQYV.

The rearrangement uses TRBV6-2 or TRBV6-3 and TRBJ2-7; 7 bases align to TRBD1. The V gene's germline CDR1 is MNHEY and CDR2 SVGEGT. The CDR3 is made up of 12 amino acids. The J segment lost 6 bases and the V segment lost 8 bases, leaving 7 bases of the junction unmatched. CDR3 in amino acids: CASGNRGTEQYF. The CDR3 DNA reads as TGTGCCAGCGGAAACAGGGGTACCGAGCAGTACTTC.

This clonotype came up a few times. The CDR3 protein is CASSLRGPRSYEQYF. The CDR3 bases are TGTGCCAGCAGTTTACGGGGCCCCAGATCCTACGAGCAGTACTTC. The chain couples TRBV12-3 or TRBV12-4 to TRBJ2-7, with D perhaps given as TRBD1 or TRBD2 (5 bases each). Trimming removed 2 bases from V and 1 base from J, with 12 bases in between. This CDR3 has 15 residues.

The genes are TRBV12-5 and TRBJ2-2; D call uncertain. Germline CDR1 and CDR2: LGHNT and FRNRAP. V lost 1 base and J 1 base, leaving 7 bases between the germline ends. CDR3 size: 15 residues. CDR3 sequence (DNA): TGTGCTAGTGGTTTGGGGACGATGAACACCGGGGAGCTGTTTTTT. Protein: CASGLGTMNTGELFF.

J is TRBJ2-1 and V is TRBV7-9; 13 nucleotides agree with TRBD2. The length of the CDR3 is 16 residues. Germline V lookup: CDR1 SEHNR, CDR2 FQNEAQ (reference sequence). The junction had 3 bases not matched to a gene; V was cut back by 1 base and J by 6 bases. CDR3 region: CASSLGTSGGSNEQFF. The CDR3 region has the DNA TGTGCCAGCAGCTTAGGGACTAGCGGGGGTAGCAATGAGCAGTTCTTC.

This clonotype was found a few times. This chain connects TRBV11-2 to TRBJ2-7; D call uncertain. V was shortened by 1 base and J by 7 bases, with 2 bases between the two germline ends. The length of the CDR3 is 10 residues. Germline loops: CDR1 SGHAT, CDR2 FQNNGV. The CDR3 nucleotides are TGTGCCAGCAGCTTAGTGGAGCAGTACTTC. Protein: CASSLVEQYF.

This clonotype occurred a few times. The CDR3 DNA reads as TGCAGTGCTAGAGATAGAACTAGGGGATACAATGAGCAGTTCTTC. It codes for CSARDRTRGYNEQFF. This chain links TRBV20-1 with TRBJ2-1; tentatively, D is TRBD1 or TRBD2 (5 bases each). Germline assignment: CDR1 DFQATT and CDR2 SNEGSKA (reference sequence). The CDR3 is 15 amino acids. Trimming stripped 0 bases from V and 4 bases from J, with 13 bases between.

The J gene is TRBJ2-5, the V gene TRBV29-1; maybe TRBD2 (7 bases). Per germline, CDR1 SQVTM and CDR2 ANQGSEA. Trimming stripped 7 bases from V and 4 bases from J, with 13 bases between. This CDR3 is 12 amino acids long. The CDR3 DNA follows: TGCAGCGGAACAGGGAGGGGAGAGACCCAGTACTTC. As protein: CSGTGRGETQYF.

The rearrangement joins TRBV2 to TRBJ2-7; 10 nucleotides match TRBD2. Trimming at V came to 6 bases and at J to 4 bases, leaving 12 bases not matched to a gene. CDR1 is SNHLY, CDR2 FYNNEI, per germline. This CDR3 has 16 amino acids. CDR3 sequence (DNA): TGTGCCAGCAGGAACCCAAGCGGGGGGGCCGTATACGAGCAGTACTTC. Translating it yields CASRNPSGGAVYEQYF.

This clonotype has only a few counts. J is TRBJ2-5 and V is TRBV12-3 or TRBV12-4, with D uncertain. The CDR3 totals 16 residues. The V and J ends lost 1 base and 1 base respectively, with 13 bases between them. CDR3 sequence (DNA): TGTGCCAGCAGTTTAGATCGGGTGGTTGGCCAAGAGACCCAGTACTTC. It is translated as CASSLDRVVGQETQYF.

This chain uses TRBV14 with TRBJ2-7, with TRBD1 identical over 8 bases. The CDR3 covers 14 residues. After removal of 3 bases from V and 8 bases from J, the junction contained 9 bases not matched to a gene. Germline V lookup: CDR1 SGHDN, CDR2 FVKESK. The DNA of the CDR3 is TGTGCCAGCAGCCATTATGACAGGGGTCTTCAGCAGTACTTC. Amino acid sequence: CASSHYDRGLQQYF. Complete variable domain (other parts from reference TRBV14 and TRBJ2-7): EAGVTQFPSHSVIEKGQTVTLRCDPISGHDNLYWYRRVMGKEIKFLLHFVKESKQDESGMPNNRFLAERTGGTYSTLKVQPAELEDSGVYFCASSHYDRGLQQYFGPGTRLTVT.

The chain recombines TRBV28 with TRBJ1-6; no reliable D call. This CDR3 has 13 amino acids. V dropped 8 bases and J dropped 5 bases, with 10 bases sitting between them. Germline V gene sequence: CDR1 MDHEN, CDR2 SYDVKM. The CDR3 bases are TGTGCCAGCCTTGGGTACAATAATTCACCCCTCCACTTT. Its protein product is CASLGYNNSPLHF.

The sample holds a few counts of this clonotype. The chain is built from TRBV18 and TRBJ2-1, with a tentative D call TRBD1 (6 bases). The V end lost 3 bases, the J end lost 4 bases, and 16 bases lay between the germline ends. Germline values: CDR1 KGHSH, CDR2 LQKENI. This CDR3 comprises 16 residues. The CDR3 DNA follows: TGTGCCAGCTCACCCCCCGATACAGGGACATACAATGAGCAGTTCTTC. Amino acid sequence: CASSPPDTGTYNEQFF. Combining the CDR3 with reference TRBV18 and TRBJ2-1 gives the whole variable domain NAGVMQNPRHLVRRRGQEARLRCSPMKGHSHVYWYRQLPEEGLKFMVYLQKENIIDESGMPKERFSAEFPKEGPSILRIQQVVRGDSAAYFCASSPPDTGTYNEQFFGPGTRLTVL.

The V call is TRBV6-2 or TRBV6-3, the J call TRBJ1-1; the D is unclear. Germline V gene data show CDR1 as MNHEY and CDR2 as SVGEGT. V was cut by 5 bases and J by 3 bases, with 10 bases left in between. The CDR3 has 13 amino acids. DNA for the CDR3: TGTGCCAGCAGTCCCGTGTCGGACACTGAAGCTTTCTTT. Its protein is CASSPVSDTEAFF.

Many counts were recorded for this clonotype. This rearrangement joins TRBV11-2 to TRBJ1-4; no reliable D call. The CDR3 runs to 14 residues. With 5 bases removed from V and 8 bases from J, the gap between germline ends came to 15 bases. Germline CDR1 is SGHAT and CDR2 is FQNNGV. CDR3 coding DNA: TGTGCCAGCAGCCGAGATGGGATAAGAGAAAAACTGTTTTTT. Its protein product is CASSRDGIREKLFF.

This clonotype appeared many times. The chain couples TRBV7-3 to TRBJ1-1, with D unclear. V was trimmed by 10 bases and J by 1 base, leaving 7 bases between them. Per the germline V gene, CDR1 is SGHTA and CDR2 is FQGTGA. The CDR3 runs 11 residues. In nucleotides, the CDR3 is TGTGCCACCCAAGAGAACACTGAAGCTTTCTTT. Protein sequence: CATQENTEAFF.

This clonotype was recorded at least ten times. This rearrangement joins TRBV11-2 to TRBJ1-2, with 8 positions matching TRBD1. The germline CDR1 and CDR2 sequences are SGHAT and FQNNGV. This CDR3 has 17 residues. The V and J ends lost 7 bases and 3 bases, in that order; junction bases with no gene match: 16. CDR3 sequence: CASNYHPPSGGHYGYTF. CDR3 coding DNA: TGTGCCAGCAACTATCACCCTCCCTCAGGGGGCCACTATGGCTACACCTTC.

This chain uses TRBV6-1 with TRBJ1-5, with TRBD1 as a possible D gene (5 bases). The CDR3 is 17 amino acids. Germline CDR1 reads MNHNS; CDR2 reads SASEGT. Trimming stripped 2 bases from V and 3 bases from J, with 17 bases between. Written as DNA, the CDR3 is TGTGCCAGCAGTGAAAGGCATCCTGGGGCCTTCAATCAGCCCCAGCATTTT. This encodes CASSERHPGAFNQPQHF.

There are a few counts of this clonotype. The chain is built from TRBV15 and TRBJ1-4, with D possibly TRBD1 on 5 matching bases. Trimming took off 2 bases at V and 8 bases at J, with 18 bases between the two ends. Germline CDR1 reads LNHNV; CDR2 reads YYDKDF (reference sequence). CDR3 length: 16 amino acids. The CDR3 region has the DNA TGTGCCACCAGCAGACACTCAGTCGGGACGGTCGAAAAACTGTTTTTT. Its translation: CATSRHSVGTVEKLFF.

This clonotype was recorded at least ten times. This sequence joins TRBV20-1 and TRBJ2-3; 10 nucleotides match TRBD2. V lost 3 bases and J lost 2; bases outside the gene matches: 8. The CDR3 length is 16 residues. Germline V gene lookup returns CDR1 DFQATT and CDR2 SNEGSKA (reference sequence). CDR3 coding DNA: TGCAGTGCTAGGCGGCCTAGCGGGGGAGCCACAGATACGCAGTATTTT. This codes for CSARRPSGGATDTQYF.

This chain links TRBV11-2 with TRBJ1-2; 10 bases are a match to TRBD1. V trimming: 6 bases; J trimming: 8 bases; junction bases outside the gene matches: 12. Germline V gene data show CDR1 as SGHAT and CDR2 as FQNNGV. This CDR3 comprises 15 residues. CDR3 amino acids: CASRQPGQGIDGYTF. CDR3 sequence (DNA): TGTGCCAGCAGACAACCGGGACAGGGGATCGACGGCTACACCTTC.

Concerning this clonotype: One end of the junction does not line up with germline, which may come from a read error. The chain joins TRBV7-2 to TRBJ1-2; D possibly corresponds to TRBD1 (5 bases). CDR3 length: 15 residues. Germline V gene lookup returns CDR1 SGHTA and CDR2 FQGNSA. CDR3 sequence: CASSQTPSDSYSYTF. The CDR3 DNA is TGTGCCAGCAGCCAAACCCCCTCTGACAGCTATAGCTACACCTTC.

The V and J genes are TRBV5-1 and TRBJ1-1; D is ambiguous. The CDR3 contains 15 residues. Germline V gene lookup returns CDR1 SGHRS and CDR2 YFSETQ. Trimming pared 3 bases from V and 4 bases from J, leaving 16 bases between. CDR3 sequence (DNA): TGCGCCAGCAGCTCCAGCCCCGAGATGGGCACTGAAGCTTTCTTT. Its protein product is CASSSSPEMGTEAFF.

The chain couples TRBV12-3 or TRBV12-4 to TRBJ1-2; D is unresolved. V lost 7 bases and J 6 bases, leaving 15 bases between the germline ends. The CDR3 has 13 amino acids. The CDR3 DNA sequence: TGTGCCAGCACCAGGAGTCCCCAAGATGGCTACACCTTC. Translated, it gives CASTRSPQDGYTF.

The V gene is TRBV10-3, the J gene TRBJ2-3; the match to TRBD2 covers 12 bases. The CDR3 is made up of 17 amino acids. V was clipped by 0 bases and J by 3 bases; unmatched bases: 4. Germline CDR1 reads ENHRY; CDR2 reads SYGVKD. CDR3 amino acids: CAISESPLAGGTDTQYF. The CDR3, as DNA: TGTGCCATCAGTGAGTCCCCCCTAGCGGGGGGGACAGATACGCAGTATTTT.

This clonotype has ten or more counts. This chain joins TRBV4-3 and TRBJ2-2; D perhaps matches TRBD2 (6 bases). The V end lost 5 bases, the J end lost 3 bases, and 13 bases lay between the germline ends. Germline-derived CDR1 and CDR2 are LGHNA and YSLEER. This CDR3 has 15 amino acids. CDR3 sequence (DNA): TGCGCCAGCAGCTCCGACTGGGGGGACACCGGGGAGCTGTTTTTT. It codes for CASSSDWGDTGELFF.

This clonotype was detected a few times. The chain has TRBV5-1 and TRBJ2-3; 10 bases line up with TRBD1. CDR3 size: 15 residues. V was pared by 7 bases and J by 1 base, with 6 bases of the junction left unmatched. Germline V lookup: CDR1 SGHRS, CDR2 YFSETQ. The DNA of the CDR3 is TGCGCCAGCGGTGGGGACAGGGGACGCACAGATACGCAGTATTTT. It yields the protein CASGGDRGRTDTQYF. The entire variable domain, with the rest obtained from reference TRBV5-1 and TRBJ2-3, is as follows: KAGVTQTPRYLIKTRGQQVTLSCSPISGHRSVSWYQQTPGQGLQFLFEYFSETQRNKGNFPGRFSGRQFSNSRSEMNVSTLELGDSALYLCASGGDRGRTDTQYFGPGTRLTVL.

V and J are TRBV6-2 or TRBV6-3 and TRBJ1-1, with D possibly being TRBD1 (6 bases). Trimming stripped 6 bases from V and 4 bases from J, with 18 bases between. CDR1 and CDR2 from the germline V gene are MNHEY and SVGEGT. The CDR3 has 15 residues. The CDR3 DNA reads TGTGCCAGCAGCCCGTGCAGGGGAGGGGGCACTGAAGCTTTCTTT. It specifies CASSPCRGGGTEAFF.

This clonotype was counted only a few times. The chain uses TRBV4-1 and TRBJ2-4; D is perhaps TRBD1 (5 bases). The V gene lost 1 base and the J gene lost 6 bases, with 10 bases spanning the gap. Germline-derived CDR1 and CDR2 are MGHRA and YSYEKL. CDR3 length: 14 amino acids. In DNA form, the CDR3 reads TGCGCCAGCAGCCAAGGGCAGGGTGGAAACATTCAGTACTTC. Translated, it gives CASSQGQGGNIQYF.

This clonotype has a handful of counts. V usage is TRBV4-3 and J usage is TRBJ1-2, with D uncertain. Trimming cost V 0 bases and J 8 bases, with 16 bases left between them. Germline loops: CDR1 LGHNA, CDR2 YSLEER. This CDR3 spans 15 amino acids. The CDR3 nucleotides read TGCGCCAGCAGCCAAGATCGTACACGTCCCTGGGGCTACACCTTC. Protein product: CASSQDRTRPWGYTF.

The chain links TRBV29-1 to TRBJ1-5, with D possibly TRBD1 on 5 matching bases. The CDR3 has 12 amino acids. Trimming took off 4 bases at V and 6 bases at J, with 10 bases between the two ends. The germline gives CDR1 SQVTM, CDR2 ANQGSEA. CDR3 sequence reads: CSVGGVTQPQHF. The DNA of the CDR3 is TGCAGCGTTGGAGGGGTTACTCAGCCCCAGCATTTT.